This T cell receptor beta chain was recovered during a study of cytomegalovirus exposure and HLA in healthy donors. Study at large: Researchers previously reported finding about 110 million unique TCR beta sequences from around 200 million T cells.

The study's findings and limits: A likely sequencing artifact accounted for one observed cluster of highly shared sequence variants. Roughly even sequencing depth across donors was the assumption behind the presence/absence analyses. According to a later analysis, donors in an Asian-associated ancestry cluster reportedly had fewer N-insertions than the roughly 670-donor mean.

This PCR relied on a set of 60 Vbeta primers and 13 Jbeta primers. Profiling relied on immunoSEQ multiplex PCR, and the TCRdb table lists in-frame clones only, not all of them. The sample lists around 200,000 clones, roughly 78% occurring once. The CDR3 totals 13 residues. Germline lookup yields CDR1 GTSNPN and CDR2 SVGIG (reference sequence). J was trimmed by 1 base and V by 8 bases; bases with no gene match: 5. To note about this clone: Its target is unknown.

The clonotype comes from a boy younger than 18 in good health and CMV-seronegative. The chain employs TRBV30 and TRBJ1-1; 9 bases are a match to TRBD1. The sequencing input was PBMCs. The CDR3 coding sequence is TGTGCCCGTCAGGGACAGGGGAACACTGAAGCTTTCTTT. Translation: CARQGQGNTEAFF.